Included here is one T cell receptor (beta chain) sequence, with context. It was at deep level that the assay was run. Sequencing used immunoSEQ multiplex PCR; TCRdb keeps in-frame clones, though not all of them. The sample includes under 1,900,000 clones, approximately 98.5% of them seen just once. The sample belongs to a study of shared clonotypes between healthy human individuals. Germline loops: CDR1 MNHEY, CDR2 SMNVEV (reference sequence). Trimming took 3 bases from V and 1 from J; bases not matched to a gene: 6. This CDR3 contains 15 residues. The chain employs TRBV27 and TRBJ2-7; TRBD1 matches at 7 bases. Material: naive CD4+ T cells sorted from blood. Stated subset: CD45RA+ positively selected. The TCR originated in a man aged 25 to 45 in good health. Here the CDR3 DNA reads TGTGCCAGCAGTTTTTATTTGGGACAGTCCTACGAGCAGTACTTC. Its protein is CASSFYLGQSYEQYF.